The 19 T cell receptor beta chains below come from one sample, sequenced in a study of blood T cell repertoires in COVID-19. Generated by immunoSEQ multiplex PCR, the TCRdb table keeps only in-frame clones and is missing some. The profile shows about 400,000 clones, about 89% of them singletons. The sequenced sample was peripheral blood. The receptors come from a woman aged 30 to 39 with acute or convalescent COVID-19.

The genes are TRBV5-1 and TRBJ1-1; weak D call: TRBD1 (5 bases). The CDR3 is 18 residues long. The V and J ends lost 0 bases and 3 bases respectively, with 21 bases between them. Germline V lookup: CDR1 SGHRS, CDR2 YFSETQ. The DNA of the CDR3 is TGCGCCAGCAGCTTGGTGGCAGGGCTGTTCGATTTCGACACTGAAGCTTTCTTT. It is translated as CASSLVAGLFDFDTEAFF.

This chain joins TRBV5-1 and TRBJ2-5, with a weak D call TRBD2 (7 bases). In germline, CDR1 is SGHRS, CDR2 YFSETQ. This CDR3 spans 15 amino acids. V was shortened by 5 bases and J by 3 bases, with 17 bases between the two germline ends. The CDR3 loop is CASSLQGGDKETQYF. CDR3 DNA sequence: TGCGCCAGCAGTTTACAGGGAGGGGACAAAGAGACCCAGTACTTC.

Comments on this clone: The junction departs from germline at one end; a sequencing error may be responsible. DNA of the CDR3: TGTGCCAGCACCTTGGGCGTGGGGGGGTTTGAAGCTTTCTTT. This sequence encodes CASTLGVGGFEAFF. The chain is built from TRBV5-4 and TRBJ1-1; D is perhaps TRBD1 (5 bases). The V gene's germline CDR1 is SGHNT and CDR2 YYREEE (reference sequence). There are 14 residues in the CDR3.

The gene calls are TRBV18 and TRBJ1-1; D remains ambiguous. The CDR3 spans 14 residues. V dropped 3 bases and J dropped 4 bases, with 12 bases sitting between them. CDR1 is KGHSH, CDR2 LQKENI, per germline. In DNA form, the CDR3 reads TGTGCCAGCTCACCGCGGGTGGAGGGCACTGAAGCTTTCTTT. The encoded protein is CASSPRVEGTEAFF.

The chain combines TRBV5-1 with TRBJ2-7; 13 bases fit TRBD2. CDR3 length: 19 amino acids. J lost 2 bases, V lost 1 base, and 12 bases had no gene match. The germline gives CDR1 SGHRS, CDR2 YFSETQ. Written as DNA, the CDR3 is TGCGCCAGCAGCTTGTTAGGACTAGCGGGAGCTGAACTAACCTACGAGCAGTACTTC. It yields the protein CASSLLGLAGAELTYEQYF.

This clone was found once. The rearrangement joins TRBV30 to TRBJ1-2, with D maybe TRBD1 (6 bases). The CDR3 is 14 amino acids. CDR1 is GTSNPN, CDR2 SVGIG, per germline (reference sequence). V lost 6 bases to trimming and J lost 4 bases, with 18 bases between them. CDR3 protein: CACNTGTRIYGYTF. For the CDR3, the DNA is TGTGCCTGCAATACAGGGACTAGGATCTATGGCTACACCTTC.

The chain employs TRBV7-6 and TRBJ1-6; D is undetermined. Germline assignment: CDR1 SGHVS and CDR2 FNYEAQ. The CDR3 totals 16 residues. The V end was cut by 3 bases, the J end by 5 bases, with 14 bases between. The CDR3 nucleotides are TGTGCCAGCAGCTTGAACAGAGTAATGGATAATTCACCCCTCCACTTT. This codes for CASSLNRVMDNSPLHF.

J is TRBJ2-7 and V is TRBV6-5; maybe TRBD2 (5 bases). This CDR3 comprises 15 residues. Germline V lookup: CDR1 MNHEY, CDR2 SVGAGI. Trimming cost V 0 bases and J 3 bases, with 12 bases left between them. The DNA for the CDR3 is TGTGCCAGCAGTTACTCGACGTCCGGAGGCTACGAGCAGTACTTC. As protein: CASSYSTSGGYEQYF.

V gene TRBV12-3 or TRBV12-4 combines with J gene TRBJ1-1, with 7 bases aligning to TRBD1. V lost 6 bases, J lost 3 bases, and 4 bases stayed unmatched. The CDR3 length is 13 residues. Here the CDR3 reads CASRPGGHTEAFF. DNA for the CDR3: TGTGCCAGCAGACCAGGGGGACACACTGAAGCTTTCTTT.

This clone was picked up many times. The rearrangement links TRBV12-3 or TRBV12-4 to TRBJ2-1, with D perhaps TRBD2 (5 bases). V shed 5 bases and J shed 9 bases, with 11 bases lying between them. The CDR3 spans 12 residues. CDR3 loop: CASSRRGREQFF. In DNA form, the CDR3 reads TGTGCCAGCAGTCGCCGCGGGCGTGAGCAGTTCTTC.

CDR3 coding DNA: TGTGCCAGTACCCCGCTAGGGAGTCGTTGGAGCAATCAGCCCCAGCATTTT. Its protein is CASTPLGSRWSNQPQHF. V and J are TRBV19 and TRBJ1-5; unclear D gene. The V end was cut by 7 bases, the J end by 1 base, with 20 bases between. The germline CDR1 and CDR2 sequences are LNHDA and SQIVND (reference sequence). This CDR3 is 17 amino acids long.

The V call is TRBV30, the J call TRBJ2-7; D is ambiguous. This CDR3 has 12 residues. Germline loops: CDR1 GTSNPN, CDR2 SVGIG (reference sequence). Deletions cut 4 bases from V and 2 bases from J, with 9 bases between. CDR3 nucleotides: TGTGCCTGGATCTCCAGTCCCTACGAGCAGTACTTC. Its protein is CAWISSPYEQYF.

The J gene is TRBJ1-2, the V gene TRBV28, with a weak D call TRBD1 (5 bases). The germline V gene encodes CDR1 MDHEN and CDR2 SYDVKM. CDR3 length equals 14 residues. V dropped 3 bases and J dropped 4 bases, with 12 bases sitting between them. CDR3 amino acids: CASSLGSGRYGYTF. The DNA of the CDR3 is TGTGCCAGCAGTTTGGGCTCAGGGCGCTATGGCTACACCTTC.

This chain joins TRBV6-5 and TRBJ1-6, with D tentatively TRBD1 (5 bases). V lost 7 bases, J lost 10 bases, and 14 bases lay in between. This CDR3 is built from 13 residues. The V gene's germline CDR1 is MNHEY and CDR2 SVGAGI. The CDR3 loop reads CASTQGVWSPLHF. The DNA of the CDR3 is TGTGCCAGCACCCAAGGGGTCTGGTCACCCCTCCACTTT.

The chain carries TRBV3-1 (or the pseudogene TRBV3-2) and TRBJ1-3; D possibly corresponds to TRBD1 (5 bases). CDR3 length equals 16 residues. Germline V gene lookup returns CDR1 LGHDT and CDR2 YNNKEL (reference sequence). V lost 1 base to trimming and J lost 2 bases, with 12 bases between them. This CDR3 reads CASSQGTGTPGNTIYF. CDR3 DNA: TGTGCCAGCAGCCAAGGGACCGGGACTCCTGGAAACACCATATATTTT.

The genes are TRBV6-2 or TRBV6-3 and TRBJ2-7; D uncertain. Germline CDR1 and CDR2: MNHEY and SVGEGT. The length of the CDR3 is 11 residues. The V and J ends lost 2 bases and 6 bases respectively, with 5 bases between them. CDR3 residues: CASSYIREQYF. CDR3 DNA sequence: TGTGCCAGCAGTTACATTCGCGAGCAGTACTTC.

V is TRBV11-2 and J is TRBJ1-3; D not resolved. Germline V CDR1 and CDR2: SGHAT, FQNNGV. The CDR3 is 15 amino acids. Trimming took off 5 bases at V and 0 bases at J, with 11 bases between the two ends. The CDR3: CASSDHRASGNTIYF. The CDR3 DNA follows: TGTGCCAGCAGCGACCACAGAGCCTCTGGAAACACCATATATTTT. The full variable domain, in which reference TRBV11-2 and TRBJ1-3 provide the parts outside the CDR3, is EAGVAQSPRYKIIEKRQSVAFWCNPISGHATLYWYQQILGQGPKLLIQFQNNGVVDDSQLPKDRFSAERLKGVDSTLKIQPAKLEDSAVYLCASSDHRASGNTIYFGEGSWLTVV.

The gene calls are TRBV7-2 and TRBJ1-5, with TRBD1 identical over 8 bases. Looked up from germline, CDR1 is SGHTA and CDR2 is FQGNSA. With 1 base clipped from V and 1 base from J, the junction kept 6 bases outside the gene matches. The CDR3 spans 17 residues. This CDR3 is CASSLVPGGPSNQPQHF. For the CDR3, the DNA is TGTGCCAGCAGCTTAGTCCCAGGGGGCCCGAGCAATCAGCCCCAGCATTTT. The full variable domain, in which reference TRBV7-2 and TRBJ1-5 provide the parts outside the CDR3, is GAGVSQSPSNKVTEKGKDVELRCDPISGHTALYWYRQSLGQGLEFLIYFQGNSAPDKSGLPSDRFSAERTGGSVSTLTIQRTQQEDSAVYLCASSLVPGGPSNQPQHFGDGTRLSIL.

In its sample, this clone was seen once. The chain links TRBV10-1 to TRBJ2-3; no definite D call. The V gene's germline CDR1 is WNHNN and CDR2 SYGVQD (reference sequence). V lost 5 bases to trimming and J lost 5 bases, with 17 bases between them. CDR3 size: 15 residues. The CDR3 here is CASSFGSVAGDTQYF. In DNA form, the CDR3 reads TGCGCCAGCAGTTTTGGTTCGGTGGCAGGAGATACGCAGTATTTT.